This T cell receptor beta chain was retrieved from a study of cytomegalovirus exposure and HLA in healthy donors (TCRdb year 2017). For context, the study as a whole: According to a later analysis, one platform produced both the roughly 110 validation repertoires and the 730 or so repertoires of the first cohort. The study was designed to test whether signatures of past pathogen exposure could be identified by cataloging public T cell receptors. High-throughput TCR immunosequencing, statistical association of individual TCRs with disease status, and machine learning were combined to predict cytomegalovirus infection status. A separate validation cohort of roughly 120 different subjects was used in addition to the 666-subject first cohort.

As for this clone: This clone's antigen is unknown. No much larger clonotype is one base removed from it; base qualities were not supplied.

Separate from the roughly 660-subject first cohort, the validation cohort of 90 to 150 subjects was the group to which the donors belonged. Library preparation was by the immunoSEQ multiplex PCR assay. The original methods were these. A statistical classification framework was built for diagnosing cytomegalovirus status from the catalog of TCR beta chain sequences. TCRdb's version of the immuneACCESS table is confined to in-frame rearrangements and falls short of the full clone set. An unresolved V gene accounts for under half of the shortfall where checked; the remainder is of unknown origin. V, J and clone size derive from that table, while D and trimming were established from the DNA sequence. The sample table contains tens of thousands of clones; only one count was recorded for 80% to 95% of them. The ten biggest clones cover 5.3% of the sample. Study-level results and caveats: The authors suggested that the approach could potentially be generalized to other disease states and immunological phenotypes. The study gave a list of 150 to 200 TCR beta chains associated with cytomegalovirus. A later analysis found that TCRs clustered in the first cohort also tended to co-occur in the 120 validation repertoires, with approximately 95% of cluster scores above 0. In both the original and validation cohorts, the classifier was reported to diagnose cytomegalovirus status with high specificity and sensitivity. Across donors, most TCR sequences were observed very rarely, whereas some public TCRs were present in many individuals. The validation cohort had no HLA typing available for a later analysis, so co-occurrence within that cohort was assessed over all 120 or so repertoires. A few of the identified cytomegalovirus-associated TCR beta chains were confirmed in vitro to be specific for cytomegalovirus antigens.

From the cysteine up to the phenylalanine, the CDR3 has a length of 15 residues. The sequence is cut down to CDR3 DNA, 45 bases in frame from base 1. Per the germline V gene, MDHEN is the CDR1 and SYDVKM is the CDR2. This TCR was sampled from a man between 18 and 35 years old in good health and CMV-seropositive. Here the chain combines TRBV28 and TRBJ2-5; a stretch of 10 junction bases matches TRBD2. The J call is doubtful: the DNA matches TRBJ2-7 better. Sequenced: PBMCs. The CDR3 has the sequence CASSVRTSGPYEQYF. The DNA sequence is as follows: TGTGCCAGCAGTGTGAGGACTAGCGGACCCTACGAGCAGTACTTC.